Shown below are 31 T cell receptor beta chains from a single sample sequenced in a study of Tregs in tolerant kidney transplant recipients. Data came from immunoSEQ multiplex PCR; TCRdb stores just in-frame clones and leaves some out. The sample records about 240,000 clones, about 80% being singletons. The source material was CD4+ T cells from blood. Receptors originate from a human donor in good health.

The chain is built from TRBV12-1 and TRBJ1-3; the table's D call TRBD1 went unverified against the DNA. TRBV12-1 is labeled a pseudogene. The CDR3 consists of 14 residues. CDR3 region: CASSFALQGNTIYF. The CDR3 coding sequence is TGTGCCAGCAGCTTTGCGTTACAAGGAAACACCATATATTTT.

The chain has TRBV7-2 and TRBJ2-5, with 9 nucleotides matching TRBD2. The CDR3 loop spans 13 amino acids. V lost 7 bases to trimming and J lost 5 bases; unmatched junction nucleotides: 5. Germline CDR1 reads SGHTA; CDR2 reads FQGNSA. CDR3 nucleotides: TGTGCCAGCAAGGCGGGAGGGGTTGAGACCCAGTACTTC. Amino acids: CASKAGGVETQYF.

This clone has just a few counts. V is TRBV11-1 and J is TRBJ1-1; D call uncertain. The germline V gene encodes CDR1 SGHAT and CDR2 FQDESV (reference sequence). V lost 1 base and J lost 4, with 13 bases in between. The CDR3 runs 15 residues. This chain's CDR3 is CASSLVRGRRTEAFF. The DNA of the CDR3 is TGTGCCAGCAGCTTAGTCAGAGGACGGCGCACTGAAGCTTTCTTT.

Regarding this clone: Different DNA sequences within this sample yield the same CDR3. The gene calls are TRBV7-9 and TRBJ1-5; TRBD1 matches at 12 bases. There are 16 residues in the CDR3. With 4 bases clipped from V and 1 base from J, the junction kept 2 bases outside the gene matches. CDR1 is SEHNR and CDR2 is FQNEAQ in the germline V gene (reference sequence). As DNA, the CDR3 is TGTGCCAGCAGCTCGGGACAGGGGGCCAGCAATCAGCCCCAGCATTTT. Amino acid sequence: CASSSGQGASNQPQHF.

The chain recombines TRBV10-1 with TRBJ2-2; D perhaps matches TRBD2 (5 bases). CDR3 length equals 15 residues. With 3 bases removed from V and 8 bases from J, the gap between germline ends came to 16 bases. Per the germline V gene, CDR1 is WNHNN and CDR2 is SYGVQD (reference sequence). The CDR3 DNA follows: TGCGCCAGCAGTGAACAGCGGAAAATGGGTGGGGAGCTGTTTTTT. Residues: CASSEQRKMGGELFF.

This clone was recorded only once. J is TRBJ2-1 and V is TRBV21-1; whether TRBD2, the table's D call, matches the DNA was not checked. TRBV21-1 represents a pseudogene. There are 17 residues in the CDR3. This CDR3 reads CASSKVRGLAGGPPRIF. The CDR3 DNA reads as TGTGCCAGCAGCAAAGTAAGGGGACTAGCGGGGGGACCCCCACGGATCTTC.

The chain joins TRBV30 to TRBJ2-5; no reliable D call. This CDR3 is 15 amino acids long. Germline V gene data show CDR1 as GTSNPN and CDR2 as SVGIG (reference sequence). Trimming stripped 1 base from V and 4 bases from J, with 16 bases between. The CDR3, as DNA: TGTGCCTGGAGTGAGGACCCCCGAACGGGAGAGACCCAGTACTTC. Residues: CAWSEDPRTGETQYF.

The genes are TRBV11-3 and TRBJ2-1; 10 bases align to TRBD2. The CDR3 has 15 amino acids. After removal of 5 bases from V and 6 bases from J, the junction contained 7 bases not matched to a gene. CDR1 and CDR2 from the germline V gene are SGHNT and YENEEA. CDR3 protein: CASSASSGGFNEQFF. For the CDR3, the DNA is TGTGCCAGCAGCGCTTCTAGCGGGGGCTTCAATGAGCAGTTCTTC.

This clone was found once. CDR3 in DNA: TGTGCCAGCAGTGAACACAGGGTGGGCTATGGCTACACCTTC. Translated, it gives CASSEHRVGYGYTF. This rearrangement joins TRBV6-4 to TRBJ1-2, with D possibly being TRBD1 (6 bases). Trimming took off 3 bases at V and 4 bases at J, with 12 bases between the two ends. Germline values: CDR1 MRHNA, CDR2 SNTAGT. This CDR3 spans 14 amino acids.

This clone has just one count. CDR3 nucleotide sequence: TGCAGCGTTGGGACAGGGGGCAGGAATCAGCCCCAGCATTTT. It encodes CSVGTGGRNQPQHF. The V call is TRBV29-1, the J call TRBJ1-5, with 11 bases matching TRBD1. The junction had 3 bases not matched to a gene; V was cut back by 4 bases and J by 4 bases. The CDR3 is 14 amino acids. The germline V gene has CDR1 SQVTM and CDR2 ANQGSEA.

This chain joins TRBV6-1 and TRBJ1-6; D is ambiguous. Germline CDR1 MNHNS, CDR2 SASEGT. Trimming removed 8 bases from V and 6 bases from J, with 14 bases in between. The CDR3 consists of 14 residues. CDR3 DNA sequence: TGTGCCAGCTCTATGGGGTTTGGTAATTCACCCCTCCACTTT. Protein product: CASSMGFGNSPLHF.

The V and J genes are TRBV5-1 and TRBJ2-5, with D possibly TRBD1 on 6 matching bases. The CDR3 is 15 residues long. The V end lost 4 bases, the J end lost 2 bases, and 15 bases lay between the germline ends. CDR1 is SGHRS and CDR2 is YFSETQ in the germline V gene. CDR3 loop: CASSANPGAQETQYF. The DNA of the CDR3 is TGCGCCAGCAGCGCCAATCCAGGGGCACAAGAGACCCAGTACTTC.

This sequence joins TRBV4-1 and TRBJ2-3, with D possibly matching TRBD1 (6 bases). Germline assignment: CDR1 MGHRA and CDR2 YSYEKL. V was cut by 4 bases and J by 0 bases, with 11 bases left in between. The CDR3 is 15 residues long. CDR3 residues: CASSLPGVSTDTQYF. DNA for the CDR3: TGCGCCAGCAGCCTCCCAGGGGTGAGCACAGATACGCAGTATTTT.

The V gene is TRBV29-1, the J gene TRBJ1-4; D call uncertain. Trimming took 3 bases from V and 6 from J, leaving 14 bases between them. The CDR3 contains 14 residues. Germline V gene data show CDR1 as SQVTM and CDR2 as ANQGSEA. CDR3 bases: TGCAGCGTTGATTCGGGGTTAGGCGATGAAAAACTGTTTTTT. Translation: CSVDSGLGDEKLFF.

The V and J genes are TRBV7-9 and TRBJ2-3; no firm D call. CDR1 SEHNR and CDR2 FQNEAQ come from the germline V gene (reference sequence). The CDR3 spans 12 residues. V lost 4 bases to trimming and J lost 11 bases, with 13 bases between them. The CDR3 protein is CASSSTGQVQYF. DNA of the CDR3: TGTGCCAGCAGCTCGACGGGCCAGGTGCAGTATTTT.

This clone appeared a few times. The chain couples TRBV19 to TRBJ2-7; 7 positions match TRBD2. The V gene's germline CDR1 is LNHDA and CDR2 SQIVND (reference sequence). The CDR3 is 16 amino acids. Trimming removed 2 bases from V and 1 base from J; junction bases left unmatched: 8. This CDR3 is CASSIRPASGSYEQYF. Written as DNA, the CDR3 is TGTGCCAGTAGTATACGGCCGGCTAGCGGATCCTACGAGCAGTACTTC.

The rearrangement joins TRBV19 to TRBJ2-3, with 9 bases lining up with TRBD2. The V and J ends lost 5 bases and 1 base, in that order; junction bases with no gene match: 4. Per germline, CDR1 LNHDA and CDR2 SQIVND (reference sequence). The CDR3 consists of 15 residues. The CDR3 protein is CASSRIAGGTDTQYF. The CDR3 DNA is TGTGCCAGTAGTCGGATAGCGGGGGGCACAGATACGCAGTATTTT.

This clone was counted once. The J gene is TRBJ1-1, the V gene TRBV29-1, with 7 positions matching TRBD1. V was clipped by 3 bases and J by 1 base; unmatched bases: 8. The CDR3 loop spans 15 amino acids. Germline CDR1 is SQVTM and CDR2 is ANQGSEA. The CDR3 loop reads CSVEFWGQPNTEAFF. Written as DNA, the CDR3 is TGCAGCGTTGAGTTTTGGGGACAGCCGAACACTGAAGCTTTCTTT.

This chain's CDR3 is CASSQTRTTGELFF. The CDR3 DNA sequence: TGTGCCAGCAGCCAAACAAGGACTACCGGGGAGCTGTTTTTT. This chain joins TRBV9 and TRBJ2-2; possibly TRBD2 for D (5 bases). There are 14 residues in the CDR3. The germline gives CDR1 SGDLS, CDR2 YYNGEE. The V gene lost 4 bases and the J gene lost 5 bases, with 12 bases spanning the gap.

The V gene is TRBV18, the J gene TRBJ2-1, with D perhaps assigned TRBD1 or TRBD2 (5 bases each). Germline V lookup: CDR1 KGHSH, CDR2 LQKENI. Trimming took 3 bases from V and 3 from J, leaving 15 bases between them. There are 16 residues in the CDR3. As DNA, the CDR3 is TGTGCCAGCTCACCTATCCGGGACCCGAACTACAATGAGCAGTTCTTC. Residues: CASSPIRDPNYNEQFF.

This clone was detected only once. V usage is TRBV19 and J usage is TRBJ2-1, with D unresolved. Trimming took 6 bases from V and 10 from J, leaving 10 bases between them. Germline CDR1 is LNHDA and CDR2 is SQIVND (reference sequence). The CDR3 consists of 11 residues. The CDR3 bases are TGTGCCAGTAGAAGCTGGGCCGAGCAGTTCTTC. Translated: CASRSWAEQFF.

This clone was found once. This chain joins TRBV18 and TRBJ2-5; no clear D gene. The DNA end lines up better with TRBJ2-7; the J call may be wrong. CDR1 is KGHSH and CDR2 is LQKENI in the germline V gene. This CDR3 has 15 residues. CDR3 bases: TGTGCCAGCTCACCACCGGTGGTTAGCTCCTACGAGCAGTACTTC. Translation gives CASSPPVVSSYEQYF.

The genes are TRBV5-1 and TRBJ2-2; D is ambiguous. Germline V lookup: CDR1 SGHRS, CDR2 YFSETQ. This CDR3 region has 13 residues. V gave up 3 bases and J gave up 5 bases, with 8 bases separating them. CDR3 residues: CASSWLGTGELFF. DNA of the CDR3: TGCGCCAGCAGCTGGTTGGGAACCGGGGAGCTGTTTTTT.

The gene calls are TRBV10-3 and TRBJ1-5, with TRBD1 identical over 7 bases. Germline CDR1 reads ENHRY; CDR2 reads SYGVKD. Trimming at V came to 11 bases and at J to 2 bases, leaving 6 bases not matched to a gene. The CDR3 is 13 residues long. This chain's CDR3 is CAAGRGGNQPQHF. The CDR3 region has the DNA TGTGCCGCGGGCAGGGGGGGCAATCAGCCCCAGCATTTT.

J is TRBJ1-3 and V is TRBV6-5, with 11 bases identical to TRBD1. The V segment lost 6 bases and the J segment 8 bases; nucleotides outside the gene matches: 9. Per germline, CDR1 MNHEY and CDR2 SVGAGI. The CDR3 is 15 amino acids. The CDR3 protein is CASRPLGTGGDTIYF. The CDR3 DNA follows: TGTGCCAGCAGGCCTCTCGGGACAGGGGGAGACACCATATATTTT.

This clone showed up just once. This sequence joins TRBV2 and TRBJ2-3; D is undetermined. V lost 5 bases, J lost 0 bases, and 12 bases lay in between. The CDR3 consists of 15 residues. CDR1 SNHLY and CDR2 FYNNEI come from the germline V gene. CDR3 amino acids: CASSPDRRSTDTQYF. CDR3 DNA sequence: TGTGCCAGCAGTCCCGACCGGCGTAGCACAGATACGCAGTATTTT. The full variable domain, in which reference TRBV2 and TRBJ2-3 provide the parts outside the CDR3, is EPEVTQTPSHQVTQMGQEVILRCVPISNHLYFYWYRQILGQKVEFLVSFYNNEISEKSEIFDDQFSVERPDGSNFTLKIRSTKLEDSAMYFCASSPDRRSTDTQYFGPGTRLTVL.

The chain has TRBV6-1 and TRBJ2-7; D remains ambiguous. This CDR3 is 11 amino acids long. CDR1 is MNHNS and CDR2 is SASEGT in the germline V gene. The V end was cut by 8 bases, the J end by 4 bases, with 9 bases between. The CDR3 reads CASQAGYEQYF. The CDR3 region has the DNA TGTGCCAGCCAGGCTGGTTACGAGCAGTACTTC.

The J gene is TRBJ2-5, the V gene TRBV5-1; 13 bases fit TRBD2. This CDR3 region has 16 residues. Losses at the gene ends were 5 bases for V and 5 bases for J; bases not matched to a gene: 9. Looked up from germline, CDR1 is SGHRS and CDR2 is YFSETQ. The CDR3 here is CASRPPGLAGLETQYF. The DNA for the CDR3 is TGCGCCAGCAGACCACCGGGACTAGCGGGATTGGAGACCCAGTACTTC.

The chain combines TRBV2 with TRBJ1-1, with D perhaps TRBD1 (6 bases). The CDR3 runs to 15 residues. Germline CDR1 and CDR2: SNHLY and FYNNEI. Trimming cost V 3 bases and J 4 bases, with 15 bases left between them. The CDR3 sequence is CASSDQGMGSTEAFF. The CDR3 nucleotides read TGTGCCAGCAGTGACCAGGGGATGGGGAGCACTGAAGCTTTCTTT.

This chain joins TRBV5-1 and TRBJ2-1, with 13 bases fitting TRBD2. CDR1 and CDR2 (germline): SGHRS, YFSETQ. This CDR3 contains 16 residues. Trimming cost V 1 base and J 7 bases; bases outside gene matches: 5. CDR3 sequence: CASSLRTSGSSNEQFF. The CDR3, as DNA: TGCGCCAGCAGCTTGCGGACTAGCGGGAGTTCTAATGAGCAGTTCTTC. The whole variable domain, filled in from reference TRBV5-1 and TRBJ2-1, reads KAGVTQTPRYLIKTRGQQVTLSCSPISGHRSVSWYQQTPGQGLQFLFEYFSETQRNKGNFPGRFSGRQFSNSRSEMNVSTLELGDSALYLCASSLRTSGSSNEQFFGPGTRLTVL.

The count of this clone is one. The rearrangement uses TRBV25-1 and TRBJ2-7, with D tentatively TRBD2 (5 bases). Germline CDR1 MGHDK, CDR2 SYGVNS. Trimming took 3 bases from V and 4 from J, leaving 13 bases between them. The CDR3 loop spans 14 amino acids. Here the CDR3 reads CASSDTLGGYEQYF. CDR3 sequence (DNA): TGTGCCAGCAGTGACACCCTTGGCGGGTACGAGCAGTACTTC.